This TCR beta chain derives from a study of shared clonotypes between healthy human individuals. Replicate PCRs from sorted subsets contained approximately 200 ng DNA, which is tens of thousands of T cell genomes. The table came from immunoSEQ multiplex PCR; TCRdb's copy has only in-frame clones and leaves some out. The sample consists of over a million clones, around 82% of them appearing once. This TCR came from a man between 18 and 35 years old in good health. Some clones in this sample may be carry-over from other donors' samples. The sample comprised memory CD4+ T cells from PBMCs. Noted subset: CD45RA-negative fraction.

The CDR3: CASSGTRGRKLFF. The CDR3 region has the DNA TGTGCCAGCAGTGGCACCAGGGGGCGCAAGCTGTTTTTT. This rearrangement joins TRBV2 to TRBJ2-2; the match to TRBD1 covers 8 bases. V was pared by 4 bases and J by 12 bases, with 7 bases of the junction left unmatched. The CDR3 runs to 13 residues. The V gene's germline CDR1 is SNHLY and CDR2 FYNNEI.